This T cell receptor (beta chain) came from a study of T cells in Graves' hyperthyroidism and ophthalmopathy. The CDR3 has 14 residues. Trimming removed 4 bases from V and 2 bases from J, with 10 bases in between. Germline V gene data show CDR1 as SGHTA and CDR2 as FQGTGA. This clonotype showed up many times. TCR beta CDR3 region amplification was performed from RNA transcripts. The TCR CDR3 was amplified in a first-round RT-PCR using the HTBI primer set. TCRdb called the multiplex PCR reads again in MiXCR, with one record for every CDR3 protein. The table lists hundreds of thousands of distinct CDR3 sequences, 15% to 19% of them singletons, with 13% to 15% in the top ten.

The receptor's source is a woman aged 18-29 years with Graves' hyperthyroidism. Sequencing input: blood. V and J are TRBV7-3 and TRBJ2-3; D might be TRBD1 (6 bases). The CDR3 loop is CASSSTGFTDTQYF. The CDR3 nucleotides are TGTGCCAGCAGCTCCACAGGGTTCACAGATACGCAGTATTTT. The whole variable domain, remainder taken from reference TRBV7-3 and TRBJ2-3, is GAGVSQTPSNKVTEKGKYVELRCDPISGHTALYWYRQSLGQGPEFLIYFQGTGAADDSGLPNDRFFAVRPEGSVSTLKIQRTERGDSAVYLCASSSTGFTDTQYFGPGTRLTVL.